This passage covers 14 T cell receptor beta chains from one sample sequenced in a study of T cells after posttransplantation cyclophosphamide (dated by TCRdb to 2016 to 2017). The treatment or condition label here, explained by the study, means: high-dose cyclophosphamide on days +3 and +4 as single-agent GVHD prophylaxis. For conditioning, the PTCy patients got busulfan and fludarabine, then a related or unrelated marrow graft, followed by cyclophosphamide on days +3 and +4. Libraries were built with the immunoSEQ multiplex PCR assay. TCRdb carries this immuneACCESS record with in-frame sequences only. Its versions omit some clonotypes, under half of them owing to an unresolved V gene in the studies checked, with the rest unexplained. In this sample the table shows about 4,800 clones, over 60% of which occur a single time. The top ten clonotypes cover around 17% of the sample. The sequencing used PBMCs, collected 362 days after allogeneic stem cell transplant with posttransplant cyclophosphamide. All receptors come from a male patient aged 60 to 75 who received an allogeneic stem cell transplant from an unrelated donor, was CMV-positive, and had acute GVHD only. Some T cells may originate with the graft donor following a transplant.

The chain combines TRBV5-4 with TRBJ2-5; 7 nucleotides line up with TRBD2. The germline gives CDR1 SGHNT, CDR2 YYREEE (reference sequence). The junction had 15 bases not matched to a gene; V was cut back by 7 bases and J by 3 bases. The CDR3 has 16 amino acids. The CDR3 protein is CASFQDTGGGEETQYF. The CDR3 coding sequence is TGTGCCAGCTTCCAGGACACCGGCGGGGGAGAAGAGACCCAGTACTTC. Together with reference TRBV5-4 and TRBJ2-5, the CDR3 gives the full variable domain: ETGVTQSPTHLIKTRGQQVTLRCSSQSGHNTVSWYQQALGQGPQFIFQYYREEENGRGNFPPRFSGLQFPNYSSELNVNALELDDSALYLCASFQDTGGGEETQYFGPGTRLLVL.

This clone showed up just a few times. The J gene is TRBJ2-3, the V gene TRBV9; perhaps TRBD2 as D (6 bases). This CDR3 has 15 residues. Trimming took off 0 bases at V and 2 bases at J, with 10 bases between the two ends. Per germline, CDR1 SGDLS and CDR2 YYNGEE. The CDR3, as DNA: TGTGCCAGCAGCGTAGGGGACTCAAACACAGATACGCAGTATTTT. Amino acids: CASSVGDSNTDTQYF.

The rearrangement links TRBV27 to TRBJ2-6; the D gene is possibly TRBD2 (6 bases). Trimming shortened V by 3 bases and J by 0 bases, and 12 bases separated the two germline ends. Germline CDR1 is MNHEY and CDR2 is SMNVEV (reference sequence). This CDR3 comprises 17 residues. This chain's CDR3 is CASSLGGTLSGANVLTF. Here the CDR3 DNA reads TGTGCCAGCAGTTTGGGGGGTACCCTCTCTGGGGCCAACGTCCTGACTTTC.

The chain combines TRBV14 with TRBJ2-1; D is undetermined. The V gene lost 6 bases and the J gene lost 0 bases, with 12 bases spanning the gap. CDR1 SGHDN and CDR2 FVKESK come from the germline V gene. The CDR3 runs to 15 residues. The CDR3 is CASSQIESSYNEQFF. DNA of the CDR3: TGTGCCAGCAGTCAAATCGAGAGCTCCTACAATGAGCAGTTCTTC.

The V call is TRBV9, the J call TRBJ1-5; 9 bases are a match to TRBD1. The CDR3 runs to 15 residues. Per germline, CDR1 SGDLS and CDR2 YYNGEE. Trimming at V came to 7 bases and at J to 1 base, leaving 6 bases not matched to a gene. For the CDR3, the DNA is TGTGCCAGCTCACCGGGACAGGGAAGCAATCAGCCCCAGCATTTT. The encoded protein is CASSPGQGSNQPQHF.

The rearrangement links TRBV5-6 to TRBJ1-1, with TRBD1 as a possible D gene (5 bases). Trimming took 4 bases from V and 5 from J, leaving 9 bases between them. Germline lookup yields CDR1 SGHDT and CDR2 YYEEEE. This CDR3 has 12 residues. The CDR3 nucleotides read TGTGCCAGCAGCCTCCGGGGGACTGAAGCTTTCTTT. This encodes CASSLRGTEAFF.

CDR3 in amino acids: CASAPDAVAGVEQFF. As DNA, the CDR3 is TGTGCCAGCGCTCCCGACGCGGTAGCGGGAGTCGAGCAGTTCTTC. The genes are TRBV27 and TRBJ2-1; 9 bases map to TRBD2. Germline CDR1 reads MNHEY; CDR2 reads SMNVEV (reference sequence). The CDR3 consists of 15 residues. Germline trimming cut 8 bases from V and 10 bases from J; bases unmatched to any gene: 15.

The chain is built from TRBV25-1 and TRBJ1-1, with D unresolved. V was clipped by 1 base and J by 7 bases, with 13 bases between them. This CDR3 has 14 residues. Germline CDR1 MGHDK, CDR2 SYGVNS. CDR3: CASSESAGQNEAFF. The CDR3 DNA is TGTGCCAGCAGTGAATCGGCAGGCCAGAATGAAGCTTTCTTT. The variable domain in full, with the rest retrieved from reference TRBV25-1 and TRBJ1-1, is EADIYQTPRYLVIGTGKKITLECSQTMGHDKMYWYQQDPGMELHLIHYSYGVNSTEKGDLSSESTVSRIRTEHFPLTLESARPSHTSQYLCASSESAGQNEAFFGQGTRLTVV.

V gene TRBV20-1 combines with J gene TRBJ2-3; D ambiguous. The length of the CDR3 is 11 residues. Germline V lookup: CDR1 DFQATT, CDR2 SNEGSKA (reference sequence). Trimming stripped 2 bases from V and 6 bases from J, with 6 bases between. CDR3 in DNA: TGCAGTGCTAGAATCGCGGATACGCAGTATTTT. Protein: CSARIADTQYF.

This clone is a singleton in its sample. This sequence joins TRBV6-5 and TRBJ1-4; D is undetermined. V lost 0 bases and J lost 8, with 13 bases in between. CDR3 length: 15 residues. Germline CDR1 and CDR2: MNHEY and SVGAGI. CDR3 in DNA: TGTGCCAGCAGTTACTCACCCCGGGCTAGCGAAAAACTGTTTTTT. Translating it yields CASSYSPRASEKLFF.

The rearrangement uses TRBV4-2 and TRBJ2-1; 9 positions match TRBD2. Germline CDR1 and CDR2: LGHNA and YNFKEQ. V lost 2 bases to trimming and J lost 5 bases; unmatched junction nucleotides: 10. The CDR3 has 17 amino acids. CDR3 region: CASSQLSGRPLDNEQFF. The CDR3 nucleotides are TGTGCCAGCAGCCAATTAAGCGGGAGGCCGCTAGACAATGAGCAGTTCTTC.

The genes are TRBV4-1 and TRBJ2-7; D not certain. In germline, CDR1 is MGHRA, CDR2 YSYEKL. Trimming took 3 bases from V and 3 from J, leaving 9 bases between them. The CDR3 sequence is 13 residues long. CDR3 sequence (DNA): TGCGCCAGCAGCCAGGTAATCGGCTACGAGCAGTACTTC. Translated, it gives CASSQVIGYEQYF.

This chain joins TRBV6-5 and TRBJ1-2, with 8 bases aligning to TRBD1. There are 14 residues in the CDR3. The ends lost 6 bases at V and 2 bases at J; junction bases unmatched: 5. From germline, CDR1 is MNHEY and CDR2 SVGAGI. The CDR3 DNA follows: TGTGCCAGCAGGGCGGCAGGGGGCAACTATGGCTACACCTTC. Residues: CASRAAGGNYGYTF.

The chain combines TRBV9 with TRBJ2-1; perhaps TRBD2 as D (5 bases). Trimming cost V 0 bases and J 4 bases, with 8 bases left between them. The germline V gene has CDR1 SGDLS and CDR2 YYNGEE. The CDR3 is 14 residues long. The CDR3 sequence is CASSVVGGYNEQFF. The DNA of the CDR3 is TGTGCCAGCAGCGTAGTTGGCGGGTACAATGAGCAGTTCTTC.